This T cell receptor (beta chain) originates from a study of shared clonotypes between healthy human individuals. Notes on the study in general: Apart from blood, nothing was sampled; tissue repertoires likely differ. The authors expected sequencing depth to affect clonotype sharing among donors.

The genomic DNA of each subset was split evenly across several immunoSEQ plates. The assay was immunoSEQ multiplex PCR, and TCRdb's table has in-frame clones only and misses some. The sample includes millions of clones, just over 90% of them seen just once. Turning to this clone: Antigen specificity is unknown.

Those who donated, Caucasian adults without exception, all lived in Nashville, Tennessee. J lost 5 bases, V lost 2 bases, and 8 bases had no gene match. Per germline, CDR1 SGHAT and CDR2 FQDESV (reference sequence). The CDR3 contains 15 residues. The source is a man aged 18 to 30 in good health. Some clones in this sample may be carry-over from other donors' samples. The chain employs TRBV11-1 and TRBJ1-1; TRBD1 agrees at 7 bases. The sample taken for sequencing was naive CD4+ T cells from PBMCs. Subset indicated: CD45RA+ positively selected. For the CDR3, the DNA is TGTGCCAGCAGCTTAACCCCGATGACAGGGACTGAAGCTTTCTTT. Translating gives CASSLTPMTGTEAFF.